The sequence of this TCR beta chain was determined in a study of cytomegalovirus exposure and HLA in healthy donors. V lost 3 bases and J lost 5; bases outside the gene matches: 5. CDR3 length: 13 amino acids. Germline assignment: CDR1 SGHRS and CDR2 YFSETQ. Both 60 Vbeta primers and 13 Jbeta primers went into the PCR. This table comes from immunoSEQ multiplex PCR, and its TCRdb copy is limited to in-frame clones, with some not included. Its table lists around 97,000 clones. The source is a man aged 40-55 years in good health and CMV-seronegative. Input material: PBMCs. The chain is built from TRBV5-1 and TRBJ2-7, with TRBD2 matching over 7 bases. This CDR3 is CASSWTSLNEQYF. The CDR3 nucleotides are TGCGCCAGCAGCTGGACTAGTTTGAACGAGCAGTACTTC.